This T cell receptor (beta chain) comes out of a study of T-cell memory formation after mild COVID-19. As for the study in general: Each donor largely had its own TCR clusters.

The CDR3 has 15 residues. V was clipped by 8 bases and J by 5 bases; unmatched bases: 10. Germline CDR1 reads WSHSY; CDR2 reads SAAADI. TCR alpha and TCR beta cDNA libraries with sample barcodes and UMIs came from 5'RACE using constant-segment primers. TCRdb redid the calling of the 5' RACE reads with MiXCR, one entry per CDR3 protein. The profile shows 290,000 or so distinct CDR3 sequences, roughly a fifth of them singletons. This clonotype was observed a few times. Its target is unknown. General study points: A second wave expanding day 15 to 37 was CD4+-biased; contracting clones were balanced.

The sequenced sample consisted of PBMCs or a T cell subset sorted from them (not recorded which). The rearrangement links TRBV10-2 to TRBJ2-7, with 12 bases aligning to TRBD2. This clonotype was obtained from a young man who had mild COVID-19 (a few samples of this study predate the infection). Cell type and time point are not known. The CDR3 DNA reads TGCGCCAGCCTACCCAGTCTAGCGGGGGGGCACGAGCAGTACTTC. This codes for CASLPSLAGGHEQYF.